Listed here are 2 T cell receptor beta chains from one sample, sequenced in a study of T cell repertoires in aging, cancer and after chemotherapy. TRB rearrangements spanning V, D and J were amplified using mixed TRB-A/B primers. MiXCR, applied by TCRdb to the multiplex PCR reads, yields one record per CDR3 protein. The data show some 9,000 distinct CDR3 sequences, roughly 53% seen once. The template was genomic DNA from peripheral blood, not RNA. Sequencing input: blood. These receptors came from a human donor in good health.

The chain combines TRBV12-3 or TRBV12-4 with TRBJ2-5; D is ambiguous. V lost 1 base, J lost 9 bases, and 9 bases lay in between. The CDR3 is 12 amino acids. This CDR3 reads CASSLDFFPQYF. As DNA, the CDR3 is TGTGCCAGCAGTTTAGACTTTTTTCCCCAGTACTTC.

The rearrangement joins TRBV30 to TRBJ1-5, with D unresolved. The CDR3 loop spans 15 amino acids. Germline CDR1 and CDR2: GTSNPN and SVGIG (reference sequence). Trimming took 0 bases from V and 5 from J, leaving 14 bases between them. CDR3 in amino acids: CAWSVGGRMDQPQHF. Written as DNA, the CDR3 is TGTGCCTGGAGTGTAGGAGGCAGGATGGATCAGCCCCAGCATTTT.